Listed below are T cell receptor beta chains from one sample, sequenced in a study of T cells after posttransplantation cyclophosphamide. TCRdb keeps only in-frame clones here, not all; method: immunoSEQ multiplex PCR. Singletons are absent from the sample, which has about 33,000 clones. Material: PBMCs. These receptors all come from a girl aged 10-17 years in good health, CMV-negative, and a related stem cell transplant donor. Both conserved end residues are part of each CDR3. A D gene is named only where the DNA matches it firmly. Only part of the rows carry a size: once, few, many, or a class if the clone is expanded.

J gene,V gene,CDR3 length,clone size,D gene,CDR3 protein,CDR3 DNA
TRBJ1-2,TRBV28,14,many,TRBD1,CASSTVQGARGYTF,TGTGCCAGCAGTACGGTACAGGGGGCGCGGGGCTACACCTTC
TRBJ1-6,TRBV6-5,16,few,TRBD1,CASSLQTGQHNSPLHF,TGTGCCAGCAGTTTACAAACGGGACAGCATAATTCACCCCTCCACTTT
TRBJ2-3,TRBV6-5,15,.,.,CASSYLASFQDTQYF,TGTGCCAGCAGTTACCTAGCCAGCTTCCAAGATACGCAGTATTTT
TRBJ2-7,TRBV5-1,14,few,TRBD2,CASSVSGSLDEQYF,TGCGCCAGCAGCGTAAGCGGGAGTTTGGACGAGCAGTACTTC
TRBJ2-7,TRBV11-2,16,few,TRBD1,CASSLDVGTGAYEQYF,TGTGCCAGCAGCTTAGATGTGGGGACAGGAGCCTACGAGCAGTACTTC
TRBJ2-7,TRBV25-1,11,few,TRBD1,CASGTGDEQYF,TGTGCCAGCGGAACAGGGGACGAGCAGTACTTC
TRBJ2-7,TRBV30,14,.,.,CAWSDLARAYEQYF,TGTGCCTGGAGTGATCTAGCGCGCGCCTACGAGCAGTACTTC
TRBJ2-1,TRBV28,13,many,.,CASSFGGDNEQFF,TGTGCCAGCAGTTTCGGGGGAGACAATGAGCAGTTCTTC
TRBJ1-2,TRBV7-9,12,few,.,CASSLGQRGYTF,TGTGCCAGCAGCTTAGGCCAGAGGGGCTACACCTTC
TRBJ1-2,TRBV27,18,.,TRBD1,CASSFTPDLRGQVYGYTF,TGTGCCAGCAGTTTCACACCAGATCTTAGGGGGCAGGTCTATGGCTACACCTTC
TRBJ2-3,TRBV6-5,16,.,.,CASSYSGSGSTDTQYF,TGTGCCAGCAGTTACTCGGGTAGCGGAAGCACAGATACGCAGTATTTT
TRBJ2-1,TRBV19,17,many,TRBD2,CASSPRLAGGGNNEQFF,TGTGCCAGTAGTCCTCGGCTAGCGGGAGGGGGGAACAATGAGCAGTTCTTC
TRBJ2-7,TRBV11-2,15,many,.,CASSARDTSSYEQYF,TGTGCCAGCAGCGCTCGGGACACGAGCTCCTACGAGCAGTACTTC
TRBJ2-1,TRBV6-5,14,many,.,CASSKGVLPNEQFF,TGTGCCAGCAGTAAGGGGGTCCTTCCGAATGAGCAGTTCTTC
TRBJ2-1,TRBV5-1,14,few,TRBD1,CASSLTGAGHEQFF,TGCGCCAGCAGCTTGACAGGGGCGGGTCATGAGCAGTTCTTC
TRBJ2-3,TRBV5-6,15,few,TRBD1,CASSLLRGRTDTQYF,TGTGCCAGCAGCTTGCTTAGGGGGCGAACGGATACGCAGTATTTT
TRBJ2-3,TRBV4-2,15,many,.,CASSQELGPADTQYF,TGTGCCAGCAGCCAAGAGCTCGGTCCGGCAGATACGCAGTATTTT
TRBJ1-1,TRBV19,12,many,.,CASSVQGAEAFF,TGTGCCAGTAGTGTCCAGGGTGCTGAAGCTTTCTTT
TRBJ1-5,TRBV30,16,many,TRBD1,CAWSVLGTGLRQPQHF,TGTGCCTGGAGTGTACTCGGGACAGGGTTGCGTCAGCCCCAGCATTTT
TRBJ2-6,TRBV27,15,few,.,CASTTLGLGANVLTF,TGTGCCAGCACCACGTTGGGGCTCGGGGCCAACGTCCTGACTTTC
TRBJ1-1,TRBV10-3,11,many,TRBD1,CAISKGQGAFF,TGTGCCATCAGTAAAGGACAGGGGGCTTTCTTT
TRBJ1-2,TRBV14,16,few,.,CASSLLKRGRVSGYTF,TGTGCCAGCAGCCTCCTGAAAAGAGGCAGGGTAAGTGGCTACACCTTC
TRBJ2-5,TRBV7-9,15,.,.,CASSPPPGSGGTQYF,TGTGCCAGCAGCCCCCCCCCGGGGTCCGGGGGGACCCAGTACTTC
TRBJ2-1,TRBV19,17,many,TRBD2,CASSTGLAGGTYNEQFF,TGTGCCAGTAGTACGGGACTAGCGGGGGGCACCTACAATGAGCAGTTCTTC
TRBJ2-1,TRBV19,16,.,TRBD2,CASSEQGLALYNEQFF,TGTGCCAGTAGTGAACAGGGACTAGCACTATACAATGAGCAGTTCTTC
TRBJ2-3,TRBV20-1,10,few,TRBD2,CSASSGTQYF,TGCAGTGCTAGTAGCGGGACCCAGTATTTT
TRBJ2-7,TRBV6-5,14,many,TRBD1,CASRRTGLSYEQYF,TGTGCCAGCAGACGGACAGGGCTTTCCTACGAGCAGTACTTC
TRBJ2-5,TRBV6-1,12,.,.,CASESNVETQYF,TGTGCCAGCGAGAGTAACGTGGAGACCCAGTACTTC
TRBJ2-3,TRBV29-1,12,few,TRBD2,CSVWSSGGLQYF,TGCAGCGTTTGGAGTAGCGGGGGTTTGCAGTATTTT
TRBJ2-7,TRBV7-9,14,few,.,CASSFTGTGYEQYF,TGTGCCAGCAGCTTTACAGGCACTGGCTACGAGCAGTACTTC
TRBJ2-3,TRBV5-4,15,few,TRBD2,CASRRSGGGGDTQYF,TGTGCCAGCAGACGTAGCGGGGGAGGGGGGGATACGCAGTATTTT
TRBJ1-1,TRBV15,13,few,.,CATSRGANTEAFF,TGTGCCACCAGCAGAGGGGCGAACACTGAAGCTTTCTTT
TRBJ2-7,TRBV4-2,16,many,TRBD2,CASSQDIQRGSYEQYF,TGTGCCAGCAGCCAAGATATCCAGCGGGGGTCCTACGAGCAGTACTTC
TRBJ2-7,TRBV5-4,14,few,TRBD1,CASFIQGETYEQYF,TGTGCCAGCTTTATCCAGGGGGAGACATACGAGCAGTACTTC
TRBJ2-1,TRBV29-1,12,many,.,CSVEPVYNEQFF,TGCAGCGTTGAACCAGTCTACAATGAGCAGTTCTTC
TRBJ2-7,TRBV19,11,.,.,CASSSRHEQYF,TGTGCCAGTAGTTCAAGACACGAGCAGTACTTC
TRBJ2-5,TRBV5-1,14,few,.,CASSLARSKETQYF,TGCGCCAGCAGCTTGGCGAGGTCAAAAGAGACCCAGTACTTC
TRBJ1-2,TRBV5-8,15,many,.,CASTKRDRKNYGYTF,TGTGCCAGCACCAAGAGAGACAGAAAAAACTATGGCTACACCTTC